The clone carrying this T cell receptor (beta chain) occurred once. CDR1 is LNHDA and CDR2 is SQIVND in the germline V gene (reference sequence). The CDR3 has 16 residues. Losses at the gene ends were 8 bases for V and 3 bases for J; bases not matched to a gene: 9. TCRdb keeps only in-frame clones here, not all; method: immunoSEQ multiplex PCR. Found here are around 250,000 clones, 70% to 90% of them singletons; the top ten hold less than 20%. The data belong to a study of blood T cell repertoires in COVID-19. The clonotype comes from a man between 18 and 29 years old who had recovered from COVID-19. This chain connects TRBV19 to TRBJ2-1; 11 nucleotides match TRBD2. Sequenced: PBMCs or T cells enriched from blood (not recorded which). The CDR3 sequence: CASETSGNRFYNEQFF. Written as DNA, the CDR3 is TGTGCCAGTGAGACTAGCGGGAATAGGTTCTACAATGAGCAGTTCTTC. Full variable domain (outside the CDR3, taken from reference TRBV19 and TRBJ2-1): DGGITQSPKYLFRKEGQNVTLSCEQNLNHDAMYWYRQDPGQGLRLIYYSQIVNDFQKGDIAEGYSVSREKKESFPLTVTSAQKNPTAFYLCASETSGNRFYNEQFFGPGTRLTVL.